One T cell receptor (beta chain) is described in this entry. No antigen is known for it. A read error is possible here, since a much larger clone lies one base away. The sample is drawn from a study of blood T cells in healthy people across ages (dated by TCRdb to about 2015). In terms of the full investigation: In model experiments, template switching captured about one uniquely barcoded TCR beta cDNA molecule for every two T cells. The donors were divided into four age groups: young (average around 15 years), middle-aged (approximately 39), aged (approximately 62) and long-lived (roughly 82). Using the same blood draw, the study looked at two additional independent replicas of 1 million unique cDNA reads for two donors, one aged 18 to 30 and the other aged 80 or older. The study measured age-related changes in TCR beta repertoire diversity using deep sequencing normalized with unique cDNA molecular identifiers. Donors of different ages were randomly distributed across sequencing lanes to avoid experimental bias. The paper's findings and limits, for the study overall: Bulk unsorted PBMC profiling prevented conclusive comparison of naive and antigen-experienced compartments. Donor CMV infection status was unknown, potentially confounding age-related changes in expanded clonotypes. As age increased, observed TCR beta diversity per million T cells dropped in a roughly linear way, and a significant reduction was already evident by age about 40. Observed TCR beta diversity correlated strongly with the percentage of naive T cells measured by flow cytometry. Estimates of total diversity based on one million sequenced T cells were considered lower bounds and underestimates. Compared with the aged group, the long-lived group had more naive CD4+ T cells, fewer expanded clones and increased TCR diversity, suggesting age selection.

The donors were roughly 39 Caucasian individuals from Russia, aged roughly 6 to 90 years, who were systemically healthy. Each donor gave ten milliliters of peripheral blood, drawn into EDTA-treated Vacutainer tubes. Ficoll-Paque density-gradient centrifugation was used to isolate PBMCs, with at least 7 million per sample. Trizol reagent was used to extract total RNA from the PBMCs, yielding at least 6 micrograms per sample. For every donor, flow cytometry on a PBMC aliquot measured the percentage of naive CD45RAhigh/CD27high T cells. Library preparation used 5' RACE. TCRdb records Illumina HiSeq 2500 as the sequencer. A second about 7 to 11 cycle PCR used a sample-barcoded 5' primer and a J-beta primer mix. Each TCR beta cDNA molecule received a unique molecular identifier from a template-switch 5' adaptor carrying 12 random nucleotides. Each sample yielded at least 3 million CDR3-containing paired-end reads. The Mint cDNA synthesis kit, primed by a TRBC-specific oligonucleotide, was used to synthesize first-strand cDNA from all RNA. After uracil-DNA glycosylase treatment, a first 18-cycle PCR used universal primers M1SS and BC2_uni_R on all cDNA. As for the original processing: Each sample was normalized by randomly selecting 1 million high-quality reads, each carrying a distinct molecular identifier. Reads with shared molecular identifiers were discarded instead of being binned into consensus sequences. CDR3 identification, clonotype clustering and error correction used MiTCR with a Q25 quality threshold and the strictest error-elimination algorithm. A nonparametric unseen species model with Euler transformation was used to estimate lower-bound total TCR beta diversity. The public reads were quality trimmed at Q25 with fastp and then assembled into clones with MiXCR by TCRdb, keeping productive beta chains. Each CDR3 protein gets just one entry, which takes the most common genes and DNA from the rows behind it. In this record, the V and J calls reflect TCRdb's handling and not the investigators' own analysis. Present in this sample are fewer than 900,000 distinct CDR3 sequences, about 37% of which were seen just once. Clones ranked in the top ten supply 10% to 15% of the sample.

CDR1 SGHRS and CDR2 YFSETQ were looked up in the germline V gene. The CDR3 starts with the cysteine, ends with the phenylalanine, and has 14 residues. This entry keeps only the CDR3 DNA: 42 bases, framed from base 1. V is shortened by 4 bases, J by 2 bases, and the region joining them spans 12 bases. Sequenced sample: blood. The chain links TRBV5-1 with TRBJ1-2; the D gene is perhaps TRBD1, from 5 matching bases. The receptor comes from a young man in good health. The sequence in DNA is TGCGCCAGCAGCGTGGACACGCCAAACTATGGCTACACCTTC. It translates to CASSVDTPNYGYTF.